The clone carrying this T cell receptor beta chain was detected many times. Its antigen is not known. The germline gene is not matched at one end of the junction; a read error may be the cause. The data belong to a study of T cells in Graves' hyperthyroidism and ophthalmopathy. This CDR3 is built from 12 residues. Not enrolled were patients with uncontrolled infection, other autoimmune disease, pregnancy or lactation. The diagnoses drew upon clinical symptoms, serum thyroxine and TRAb, thyroid ultrasound and orbital computed tomography. Amplification of TCR beta CDR3 regions was performed using RNA transcripts as template. When the TCR CDR3 underwent first-round RT-PCR, the HTBI primer set was used. TCRdb reprocessed the multiplex PCR reads with MiXCR, giving one entry per CDR3 protein. The sample carries a few hundred thousand distinct CDR3 sequences, around a sixth recorded once. Study outcomes and limitations: The authors' 13 V-J model separated ophthalmopathy from stable hyperthyroidism.

The sequence was obtained from a man aged 18 to 29 with Graves' ophthalmopathy. Sample: blood. This chain joins TRBV12-3 or TRBV12-4 and TRBJ2-2; D is unclear. CDR3 bases: TGTGCCAGCAGCTTAGGCGTCGGGGAGCTGTTTTTT. It encodes CASSLGVGELFF.